Listed here are 10 T cell receptor beta chains from one sample, sequenced in a study of blood T cell repertoires in COVID-19. The table came from immunoSEQ multiplex PCR; TCRdb's copy has only in-frame clones and leaves some out. The sample records about 140,000 clones, roughly three quarters being singletons. The sequenced sample consisted of peripheral blood. The source is a woman aged 60-75 years with acute or convalescent COVID-19.

This clone appeared once. J is TRBJ2-7 and V is TRBV7-9; maybe TRBD2 (6 bases). CDR3 length: 15 amino acids. Deletions cut 2 bases from V and 3 bases from J, with 14 bases between. Germline V gives CDR1 SEHNR, CDR2 FQNEAQ (reference sequence). The CDR3: CASSLTGAPSYEQYF. The CDR3 DNA follows: TGTGCCAGCAGCTTAACGGGAGCACCTAGCTACGAGCAGTACTTC. Full variable domain (remainder filled in from reference TRBV7-9 and TRBJ2-7): DTGVSQNPRHKITKRGQNVTFRCDPISEHNRLYWYRQTLGQGPEFLTYFQNEAQLEKSRLLSDRFSAERPKGSFSTLEIQRTEQGDSAMYLCASSLTGAPSYEQYFGPGTRLTVT.

The rearrangement links TRBV10-3 to TRBJ1-6; 9 nucleotides match TRBD1. J lost 5 bases, V lost 10 bases, and 9 bases had no gene match. The length of the CDR3 is 15 residues. Per germline, CDR1 ENHRY and CDR2 SYGVKD. CDR3 protein: CATREDRGNNSPLHF. The CDR3 bases are TGTGCCACCCGTGAGGACAGGGGAAATAATTCACCCCTCCACTTT.

Only one count was recorded for this clone. V and J are TRBV5-4 and TRBJ2-2; 7 nucleotides match TRBD1. V lost 2 bases, J lost 9 bases, and 4 bases stayed unmatched. CDR3 length equals 13 residues. CDR1 is SGHNT and CDR2 is YYREEE in the germline V gene (reference sequence). The CDR3 sequence is CASSLGTVRELFF. Written as DNA, the CDR3 is TGTGCCAGCAGCTTAGGGACAGTCCGGGAGCTGTTTTTT. The full variable domain, completed using reference TRBV5-4 and TRBJ2-2, is ETGVTQSPTHLIKTRGQQVTLRCSSQSGHNTVSWYQQALGQGPQFIFQYYREEENGRGNFPPRFSGLQFPNYSSELNVNALELDDSALYLCASSLGTVRELFFGEGSRLTVL.

In its sample, this clone was seen a few times. This chain links TRBV24-1 with TRBJ2-1; 10 bases are a match to TRBD1. J was trimmed by 5 bases and V by 2 bases; bases with no gene match: 2. The CDR3 has 15 amino acids. The germline V gene has CDR1 KGHDR and CDR2 SFDVKD. This CDR3 reads CATSDSGQGNNEQFF. As DNA, the CDR3 is TGTGCCACCAGTGATTCGGGACAGGGGAACAATGAGCAGTTCTTC.

J is TRBJ1-2 and V is TRBV15; 8 bases agree with TRBD1. Germline V gives CDR1 LNHNV, CDR2 YYDKDF (reference sequence). This CDR3 is 18 amino acids long. V was clipped by 4 bases and J by 4 bases; unmatched bases: 17. The CDR3 coding sequence is TGTGCCACCAGCACCTGGGGTGGACAGGGTACAAGGGTCTATGGCTACACCTTC. As protein: CATSTWGGQGTRVYGYTF.

The V call is TRBV27, the J call TRBJ2-4; the D gene is possibly TRBD2 (5 bases). CDR1 and CDR2 (germline): MNHEY, SMNVEV (reference sequence). The V end was cut by 0 bases, the J end by 0 bases, with 12 bases between. This CDR3 is built from 17 residues. For the CDR3, the DNA is TGTGCCAGCAGTTTATCTTGGGAGATACTAGCCAAAAACATTCAGTACTTC. Protein sequence: CASSLSWEILAKNIQYF.

V and J are TRBV11-3 and TRBJ2-1, with 8 bases lining up with TRBD2. There are 16 residues in the CDR3. J lost 4 bases, V lost 5 bases, and 10 bases had no gene match. Germline assignment: CDR1 SGHNT and CDR2 YENEEA. CDR3 amino acids: CASSVDGGRTYNEQFF. CDR3 sequence (DNA): TGTGCCAGCAGCGTGGATGGCGGGAGGACTTACAATGAGCAGTTCTTC.

The chain joins TRBV14 to TRBJ2-7, with 13 bases aligning to TRBD2. V gave up 5 bases and J gave up 1 base; unmatched junction bases: 8. Germline V gives CDR1 SGHDN, CDR2 FVKESK. The CDR3 is 17 residues long. CDR3 residues: CASSRWGLAGRSYEQYF. The CDR3 DNA reads TGTGCCAGCAGCAGATGGGGACTAGCGGGAAGGTCCTACGAGCAGTACTTC.

This clone was detected only once. The chain joins TRBV27 to TRBJ1-2; possibly TRBD1 for D (5 bases). Germline CDR1 MNHEY, CDR2 SMNVEV (reference sequence). This CDR3 has 13 residues. Trimming left V 10 bases short and J 6 bases short, with 18 bases between. CDR3 nucleotide sequence: TGTGCCACCGCCTTCAAGTCGGGGGATGGCTACACCTTC. It encodes CATAFKSGDGYTF.

V is TRBV6-5 and J is TRBJ2-3; 10 bases line up with TRBD1. The germline gives CDR1 MNHEY, CDR2 SVGAGI. J was trimmed by 7 bases and V by 5 bases; bases with no gene match: 9. This CDR3 region has 15 residues. The CDR3 sequence is CASSNDRGQRNTQYF. The CDR3 DNA follows: TGTGCCAGCAGTAACGACAGGGGGCAAAGAAATACGCAGTATTTT.